The next 3 T cell receptor beta chains were all read from a single sample in a study of blood T cell repertoires in COVID-19. The method was immunoSEQ multiplex PCR; TCRdb's version includes in-frame clones alone and lacks a portion of them. The sample has 450,000 to 500,000 clones, about nine tenths seen once; the top ten hold about 0.65%. The sequencing sample was made of PBMCs or T cells enriched from blood (not recorded which). The source of these receptors is a woman aged 18-35 years who had recovered from COVID-19.

This chain connects TRBV30 to TRBJ2-4; 7 nucleotides align to TRBD1. This CDR3 spans 13 amino acids. V lost 3 bases to trimming and J lost 9 bases; unmatched junction nucleotides: 8. Looked up from germline, CDR1 is GTSNPN and CDR2 is SVGIG (reference sequence). CDR3 in amino acids: CAWRMGQSGIQYF. The CDR3 nucleotides read TGTGCCTGGAGGATGGGACAGTCGGGCATTCAGTACTTC.

This sequence joins TRBV7-2 and TRBJ1-1; a weak D match, TRBD1 (5 bases). The length of the CDR3 is 16 residues. The germline gives CDR1 SGHTA, CDR2 FQGNSA. V lost 5 bases and J lost 0, with 16 bases in between. The DNA for the CDR3 is TGTGCCAGCAGCGTATCGTGGTCGGGGGTGAACACTGAAGCTTTCTTT. Amino acid sequence: CASSVSWSGVNTEAFF.

A remark on this clone: At the DNA level, this CDR3 is encoded by other sequences in the same sample as well. The chain has TRBV18 and TRBJ2-2, with TRBD1 identical over 10 bases. V shed 1 base, J shed 1 base, and the junction held 0 bases outside the gene matches. The CDR3 sequence is 16 residues long. CDR1 is KGHSH and CDR2 is LQKENI in the germline V gene. CDR3 sequence reads: CASSPRDRGNTGELFF. DNA for the CDR3: TGTGCCAGCTCACCACGGGACAGGGGGAACACCGGGGAGCTGTTTTTT.